A selection of T cell receptor beta chains follows, all from one sample in a study of T-cell memory formation after mild COVID-19. TCRdb reprocessed the 5' RACE reads via MiXCR and lists one record per CDR3 protein. The table lists fewer than 250,000 distinct CDR3 sequences, roughly a tenth of them singletons. The sample comprised PBMCs or a T cell subset sorted from them (not recorded which). The receptors come from a man aged 18-30 years who had mild COVID-19 (a few samples of this study predate the infection). Cell type and time point are not known. CDR3s include the opening cysteine and the closing phenylalanine or tryptophan. D genes are given only for firm matches. Clone size is stated in some rows and not others, as once, few, many or a class when expanded.

abundance	v_gene	j_gene	d_gene	CDR3aa	CDR3nt
-	TRBV7-2	TRBJ1-2	-	CASSSDATGGYTF	TGTGCCAGCAGCTCAGACGCTACAGGGGGCTACACCTTC
few	TRBV20-1	TRBJ1-6	-	CSARFRDKNSPLHF	TGCAGTGCTAGATTCCGGGACAAGAATTCACCCCTCCACTTT
-	TRBV2	TRBJ2-1	-	CASSENYEQFF	TGTGCCAGCAGTGAAAACTATGAGCAGTTCTTC
few	TRBV9	TRBJ1-2	-	CASSGSGIGTNYGYTF	TGTGCCAGCAGCGGAAGCGGGATCGGGACTAACTATGGCTACACCTTC
few	TRBV5-1	TRBJ2-3	-	CASTQGFTDTQYF	TGCGCCAGCACCCAGGGGTTCACAGATACGCAGTATTTT
-	TRBV5-1	TRBJ2-3	-	CASSSGTFADTQYF	TGCGCCAGCAGCTCCGGGACCTTCGCAGATACGCAGTATTTT
-	TRBV5-1	TRBJ1-1	-	CASSFDIFNTEAFF	TGCGCCAGCAGCTTCGACATTTTCAACACTGAAGCTTTCTTT
few	TRBV7-2	TRBJ2-3	TRBD2	CASSPRLAGADTDTQYF	TGTGCCAGCAGCCCCCGCCTAGCGGGGGCCGACACAGATACGCAGTATTTT
-	TRBV7-2	TRBJ1-1	-	CASSLRRDTKNTEAFF	TGTGCCAGCAGCTTAAGACGGGACACTAAGAACACTGAAGCTTTCTTT
-	TRBV12-3/TRBV12-4	TRBJ2-2	-	CASSLGRVITGELFF	TGTGCCAGCAGTTTGGGCAGGGTTATCACCGGGGAGCTGTTTTTT
few	TRBV3-1	TRBJ2-3	-	CASSLQRAADTQYF	TGTGCCAGCAGCCTACAACGGGCTGCAGATACGCAGTATTTT
-	TRBV9	TRBJ1-1	TRBD1	CASSATGERVAEAFF	TGTGCCAGCAGCGCAACAGGGGAACGAGTCGCTGAAGCTTTCTTT
few	TRBV12-3/TRBV12-4	TRBJ2-1	TRBD2	CASSFLRGAYNEQFF	TGTGCCAGCAGTTTTTTGCGGGGGGCTTACAATGAGCAGTTCTTC
-	TRBV7-2	TRBJ2-1	-	CASRNRALDNEQFF	TGTGCCAGCAGAAATCGGGCCCTCGACAATGAGCAGTTCTTC
few	TRBV28	TRBJ1-1	-	CASSLLGTGELAFF	TGTGCCAGCAGTTTATTGGGGACGGGGGAATTAGCTTTCTTT
few	TRBV5-1	TRBJ2-1	TRBD2	CASSLGASGGLVNEQFF	TGCGCCAGCAGCTTGGGTGCTAGCGGGGGGCTCGTAAATGAGCAGTTCTTC
few	TRBV29-1	TRBJ2-1	-	CSVEDRHRAELNEQFF	TGCAGCGTTGAAGATCGGCACAGGGCGGAATTGAATGAGCAGTTCTTC
few	TRBV10-3	TRBJ1-2	-	CAISWDGSNYGYTF	TGTGCCATCTCCTGGGACGGATCTAACTATGGCTACACCTTC
few	TRBV9	TRBJ2-5	-	CASSAEGSTQYF	TGTGCCAGCAGCGCTGAGGGTTCGACCCAGTACTTC
-	TRBV2	TRBJ2-3	TRBD2	CASSPSGMADTQYF	TGTGCCAGCAGCCCCAGCGGGATGGCAGATACGCAGTATTTT
-	TRBV12-3/TRBV12-4	TRBJ2-1	TRBD2	CASSLEATSDSYNEQFF	TGTGCCAGCAGTTTAGAAGCGACTAGCGATTCCTACAATGAGCAGTTCTTC
many	TRBV4-3	TRBJ2-4	TRBD2	CASSQEKAGRRYF	TGCGCCAGCAGCCAAGAAAAAGCGGGGAGGCGGTACTTC
few	TRBV11-3	TRBJ2-7	-	CASSNTGYEQYF	TGTGCCAGCAGCAACACCGGGTACGAGCAGTACTTC
-	TRBV5-1	TRBJ2-5	-	CASGQAPRETQYF	TGCGCCAGCGGGCAGGCCCCCCGGGAGACCCAGTACTTC
-	TRBV5-1	TRBJ2-3	-	CASSLVIADTQYF	TGCGCCAGCAGTTTGGTTATTGCAGATACGCAGTATTTT
many	TRBV7-2	TRBJ1-4	-	CASNRVGEKLFF	TGTGCCAGTAACAGGGTCGGGGAAAAACTGTTTTTT
-	TRBV5-1	TRBJ1-3	-	CASSYQALSGNTIYF	TGCGCCAGCAGCTATCAGGCTCTCTCCGGAAACACCATATATTTT
-	TRBV6-5	TRBJ1-2	TRBD1	CASSYLGTGVPRGSYGYTF	TGTGCCAGCAGTTACCTCGGGACAGGGGTCCCAAGAGGGAGTTATGGCTACACCTTC
-	TRBV5-1	TRBJ2-5	-	CASSLGSGPETQYF	TGCGCCAGCAGCTTGGGTTCCGGCCCGGAGACCCAGTACTTC
many	TRBV5-1	TRBJ1-1	-	CASSLGLGNTEAFF	TGCGCCAGCAGCTTGGGGTTAGGGAACACTGAAGCTTTCTTT
-	TRBV2	TRBJ2-4	TRBD2	CASSAEVGGYIQYF	TGTGCCAGCAGCGCCGAGGTCGGGGGGTACATTCAGTACTTC
-	TRBV3-1	TRBJ2-3	TRBD2	CASSQFGAGDTQYF	TGTGCCAGCAGCCAATTTGGAGCGGGGGATACGCAGTATTTT
-	TRBV10-3	TRBJ1-6	-	CAISRGDNSPLHF	TGTGCCATCAGTAGGGGGGATAATTCACCCCTCCACTTT
few	TRBV4-1	TRBJ2-3	-	CASSQVTRGREGGTQYF	TGCGCCAGCAGCCAAGTCACCCGGGGCAGGGAAGGAGGTACGCAGTATTTT
few	TRBV24-1	TRBJ1-5	-	CATSDAGTYQPQHF	TGTGCCACCAGTGACGCGGGGACGTATCAGCCCCAGCATTTT
-	TRBV27	TRBJ2-2	-	CASRRSGGRNTGELFF	TGTGCCAGCAGAAGATCCGGGGGGCGGAACACCGGGGAGCTGTTTTTT
-	TRBV7-2	TRBJ2-2	-	CASSLLGTNTGELFF	TGTGCCAGCAGTCTATTGGGGACCAACACCGGGGAGCTGTTTTTT
many	TRBV12-3/TRBV12-4	TRBJ2-2	TRBD2	CASRVRGGSTGELFF	TGTGCCAGCAGGGTGCGGGGGGGCTCCACCGGGGAGCTGTTTTTT
-	TRBV6-2/TRBV6-3	TRBJ2-7	-	CASILGTHTPYEQYF	TGTGCCAGCATCCTCGGGACCCACACGCCCTACGAGCAGTACTTC
few	TRBV12-3/TRBV12-4	TRBJ2-2	-	CASSLGPIRVGELFF	TGTGCCAGCAGTTTGGGTCCAATCCGCGTCGGGGAGCTGTTTTTT
-	TRBV5-1	TRBJ2-3	-	CASSLEVFRDTQYF	TGCGCCAGCAGCTTGGAGGTCTTCCGTGATACGCAGTATTTT
few	TRBV24-1	TRBJ2-1	-	CATSAGQGGYNEQFF	TGTGCCACCAGTGCCGGGCAGGGGGGCTACAATGAGCAGTTCTTC
-	TRBV5-1	TRBJ2-3	-	CASSYNSGTDTQYF	TGCGCCAGCAGCTACAACTCGGGCACAGATACGCAGTATTTT
few	TRBV27	TRBJ1-6	-	CASSSGAGQGISPLHF	TGTGCCAGCAGTTCAGGCGCGGGGCAGGGTATCTCACCCCTCCACTTT
-	TRBV18	TRBJ1-2	TRBD1	CASSTGQESYGYTF	TGTGCCAGCTCAACCGGACAGGAGTCCTATGGCTACACCTTC
few	TRBV12-3/TRBV12-4	TRBJ1-4	-	CASSPRGKLFF	TGTGCCAGCAGTCCTCGCGGAAAACTGTTTTTT
-	TRBV10-3	TRBJ2-5	-	CAISIAGQAGETQYF	TGTGCCATCAGCATCGCGGGGCAAGCGGGAGAGACCCAGTACTTC
many	TRBV4-3	TRBJ1-3	-	CASSQESNSGNTIYF	TGCGCCAGCAGCCAAGAGTCTAACTCTGGAAACACCATATATTTT